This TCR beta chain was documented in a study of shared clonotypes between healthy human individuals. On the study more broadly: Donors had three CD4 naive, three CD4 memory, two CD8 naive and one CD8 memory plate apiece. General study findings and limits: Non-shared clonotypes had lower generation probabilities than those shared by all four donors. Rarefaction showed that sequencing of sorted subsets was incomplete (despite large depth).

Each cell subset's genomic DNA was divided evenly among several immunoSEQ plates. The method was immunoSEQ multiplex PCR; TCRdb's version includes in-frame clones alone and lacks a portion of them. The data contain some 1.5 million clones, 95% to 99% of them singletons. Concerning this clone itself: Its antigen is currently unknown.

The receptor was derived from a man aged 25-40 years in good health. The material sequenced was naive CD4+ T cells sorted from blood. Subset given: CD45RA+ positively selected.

CDR3: CASSPFPSGNTIYF. Written as DNA, the CDR3 is TGTGCCAGCAGCCCCTTTCCCTCTGGAAACACCATATATTTT. V usage is TRBV9 and J usage is TRBJ1-3, with no clear D. The germline V gene encodes CDR1 SGDLS and CDR2 YYNGEE. The germline V and J ends were trimmed by 4 bases and 0 bases, with 8 bases remaining between them. This CDR3 region has 14 residues.